Described below is a single T cell receptor beta chain sequence and its context. Here immunoSEQ multiplex PCR was the method, and the copy in TCRdb shows in-frame clones only, minus some. The sample gives about 100,000 clones, roughly 89% of which show up once; 16% is in the top ten. V was clipped by 2 bases and J by 5 bases; unmatched bases: 4. This CDR3 contains 14 residues. Germline CDR1 is SGHDN and CDR2 is FVKESK. This specimen comes from a study of T cell responses to AZD1222 COVID-19 vaccine. The chain joins TRBV14 to TRBJ2-3; TRBD2 matches at 7 bases. The receptor comes from an adult in good health. This specimen was peripheral blood, taken on day 0 of AZD1222 vaccination. DNA of the CDR3: TGTGCCAGCAGCCAAAATTGGGGGGGAGATACGCAGTATTTT. It specifies CASSQNWGGDTQYF.